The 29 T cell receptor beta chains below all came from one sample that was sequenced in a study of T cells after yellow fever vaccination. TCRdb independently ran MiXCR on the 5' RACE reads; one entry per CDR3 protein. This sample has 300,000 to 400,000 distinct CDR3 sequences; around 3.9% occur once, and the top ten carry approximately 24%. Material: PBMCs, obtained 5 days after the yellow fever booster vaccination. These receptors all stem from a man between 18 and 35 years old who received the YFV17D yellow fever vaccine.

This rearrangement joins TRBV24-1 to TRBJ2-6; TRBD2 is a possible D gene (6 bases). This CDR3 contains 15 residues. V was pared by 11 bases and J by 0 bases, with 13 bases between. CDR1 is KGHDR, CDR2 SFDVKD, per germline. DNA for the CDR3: TGTGCCATCAACCGGGACTCCTCTGGGGCCAACGTCCTGACTTTC. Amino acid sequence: CAINRDSSGANVLTF.

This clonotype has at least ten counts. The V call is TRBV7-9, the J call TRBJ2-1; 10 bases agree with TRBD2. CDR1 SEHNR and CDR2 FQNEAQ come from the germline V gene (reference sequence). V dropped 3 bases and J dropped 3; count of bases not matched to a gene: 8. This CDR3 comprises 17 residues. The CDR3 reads CASSFSSGGQSYNEQFF. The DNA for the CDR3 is TGTGCCAGCAGCTTTTCTAGCGGGGGCCAAAGCTACAATGAGCAGTTCTTC.

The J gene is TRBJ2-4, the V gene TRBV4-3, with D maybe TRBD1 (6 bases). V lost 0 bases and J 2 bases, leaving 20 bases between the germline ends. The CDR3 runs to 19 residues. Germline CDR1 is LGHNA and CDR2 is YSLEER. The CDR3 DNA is TGCGCCAGCAGCCAAGATAGGGACAAGGCGAGGGGGACCAAAAACATTCAGTACTTC. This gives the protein CASSQDRDKARGTKNIQYF.

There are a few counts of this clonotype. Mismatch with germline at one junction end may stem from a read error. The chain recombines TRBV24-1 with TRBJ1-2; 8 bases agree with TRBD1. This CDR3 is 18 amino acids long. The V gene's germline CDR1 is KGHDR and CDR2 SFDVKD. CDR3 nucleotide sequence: TGTGCCACCAGTGATTTGCACTTTGGAGACAGGGGAAACTATGTCTACACCTTC. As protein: CATSDLHFGDRGNYVYTF.

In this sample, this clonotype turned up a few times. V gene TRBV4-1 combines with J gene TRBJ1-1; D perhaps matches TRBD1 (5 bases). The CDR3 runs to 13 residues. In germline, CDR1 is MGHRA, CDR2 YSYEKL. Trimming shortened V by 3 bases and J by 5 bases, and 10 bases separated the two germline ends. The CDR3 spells CASSQGQLTEAFF. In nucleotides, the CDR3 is TGCGCCAGCAGCCAGGGGCAGCTAACTGAAGCTTTCTTT.

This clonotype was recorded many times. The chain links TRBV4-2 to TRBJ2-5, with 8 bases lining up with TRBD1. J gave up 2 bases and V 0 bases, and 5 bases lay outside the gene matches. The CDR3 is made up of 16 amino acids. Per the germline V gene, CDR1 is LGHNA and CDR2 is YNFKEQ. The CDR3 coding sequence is TGTGCCAGCAGCCAAGATGGACAGGGCGGACAAGAGACCCAGTACTTC. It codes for CASSQDGQGGQETQYF.

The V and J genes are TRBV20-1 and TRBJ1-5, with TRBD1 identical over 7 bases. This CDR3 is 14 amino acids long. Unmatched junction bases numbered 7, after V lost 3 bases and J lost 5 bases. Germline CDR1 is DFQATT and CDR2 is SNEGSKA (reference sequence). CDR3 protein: CSARDNRGHQPQHF. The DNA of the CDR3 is TGCAGTGCTAGGGATAACAGGGGCCATCAGCCCCAGCATTTT.

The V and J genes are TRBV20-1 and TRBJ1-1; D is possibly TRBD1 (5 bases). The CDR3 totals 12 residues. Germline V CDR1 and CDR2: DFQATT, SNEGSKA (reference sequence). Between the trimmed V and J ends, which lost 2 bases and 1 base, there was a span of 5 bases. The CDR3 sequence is CSARRGNTEAFF. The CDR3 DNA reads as TGCAGTGCTAGAAGGGGGAACACTGAAGCTTTCTTT.

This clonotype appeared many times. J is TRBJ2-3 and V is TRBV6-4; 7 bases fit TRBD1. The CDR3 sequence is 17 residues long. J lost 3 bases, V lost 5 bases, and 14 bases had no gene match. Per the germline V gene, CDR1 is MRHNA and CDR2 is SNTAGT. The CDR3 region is CASSITPTGSRTDTQYF. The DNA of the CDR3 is TGTGCCAGCAGTATTACCCCGACAGGGAGTAGAACAGATACGCAGTATTTT.

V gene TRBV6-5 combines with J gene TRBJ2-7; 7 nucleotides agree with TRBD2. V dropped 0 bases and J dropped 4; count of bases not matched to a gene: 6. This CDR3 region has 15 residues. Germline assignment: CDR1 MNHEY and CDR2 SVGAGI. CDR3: CASSYSGLPPYEQYF. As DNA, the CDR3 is TGTGCCAGCAGTTACTCGGGACTACCGCCTTACGAGCAGTACTTC.

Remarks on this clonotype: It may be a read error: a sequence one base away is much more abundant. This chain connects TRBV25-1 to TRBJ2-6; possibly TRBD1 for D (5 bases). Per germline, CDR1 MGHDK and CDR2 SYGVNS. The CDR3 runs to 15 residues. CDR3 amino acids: CASSAAGSGAYVLTF. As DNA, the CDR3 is TGTGCCAGCAGTGCGGCCGGATCTGGGGCCTACGTCCTGACTTTC.

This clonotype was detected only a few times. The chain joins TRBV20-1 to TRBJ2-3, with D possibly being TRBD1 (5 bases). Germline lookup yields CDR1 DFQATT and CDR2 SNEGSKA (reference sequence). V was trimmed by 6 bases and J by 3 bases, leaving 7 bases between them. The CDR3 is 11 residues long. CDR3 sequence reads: CSARQTDTQYF. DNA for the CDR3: TGCAGTGCCCGACAGACAGATACGCAGTATTTT.

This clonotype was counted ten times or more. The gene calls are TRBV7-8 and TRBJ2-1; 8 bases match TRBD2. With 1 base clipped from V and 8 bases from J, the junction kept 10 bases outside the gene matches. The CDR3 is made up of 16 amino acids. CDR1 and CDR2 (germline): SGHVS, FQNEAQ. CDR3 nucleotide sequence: TGTGCCAGCAGCTTAGGGACTAGCCCTGCGAGGTATGAGCAGTTCTTC. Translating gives CASSLGTSPARYEQFF.

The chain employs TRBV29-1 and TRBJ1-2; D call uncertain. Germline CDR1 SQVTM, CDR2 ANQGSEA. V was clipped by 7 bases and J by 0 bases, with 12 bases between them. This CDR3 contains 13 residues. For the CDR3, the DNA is TGCAGCGGTTGGACCGCTACTAACTATGGCTACACCTTC. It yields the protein CSGWTATNYGYTF. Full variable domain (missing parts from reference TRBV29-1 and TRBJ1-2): SAVISQKPSRDICQRGTSLTIQCQVDSQVTMMFWYRQQPGQSLTLIATANQGSEATYESGFVIDKFPISRPNLTFSTLTVSNMSPEDSSIYLCSGWTATNYGYTFGSGTRLTVV.

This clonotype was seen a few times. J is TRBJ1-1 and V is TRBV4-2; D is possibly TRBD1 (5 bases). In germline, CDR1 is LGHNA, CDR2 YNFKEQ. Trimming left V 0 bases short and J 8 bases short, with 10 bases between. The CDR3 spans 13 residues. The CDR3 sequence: CASSQDLHREAFF. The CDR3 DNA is TGTGCCAGCAGCCAAGATCTCCACAGGGAAGCTTTCTTT.

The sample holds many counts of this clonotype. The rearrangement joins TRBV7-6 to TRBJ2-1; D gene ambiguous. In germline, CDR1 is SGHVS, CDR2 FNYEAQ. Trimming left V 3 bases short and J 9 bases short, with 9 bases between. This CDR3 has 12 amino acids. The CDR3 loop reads CASSFPPGEQFF. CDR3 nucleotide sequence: TGTGCCAGCAGCTTCCCCCCGGGTGAGCAGTTCTTC.

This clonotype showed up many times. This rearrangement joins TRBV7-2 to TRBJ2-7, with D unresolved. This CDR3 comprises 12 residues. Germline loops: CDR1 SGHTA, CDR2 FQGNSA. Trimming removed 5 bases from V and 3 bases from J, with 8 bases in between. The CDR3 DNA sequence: TGTGCCAGCAGCCAGAACGGCTACGAGCAGTACTTC. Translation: CASSQNGYEQYF.

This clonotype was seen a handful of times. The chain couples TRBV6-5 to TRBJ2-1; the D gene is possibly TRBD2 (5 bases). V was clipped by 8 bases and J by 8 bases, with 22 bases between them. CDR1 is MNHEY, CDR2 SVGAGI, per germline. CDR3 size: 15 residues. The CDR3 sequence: CASLLKQDSGHEQFF. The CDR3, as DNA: TGTGCCAGCCTCCTGAAGCAGGACTCGGGCCATGAGCAGTTCTTC.

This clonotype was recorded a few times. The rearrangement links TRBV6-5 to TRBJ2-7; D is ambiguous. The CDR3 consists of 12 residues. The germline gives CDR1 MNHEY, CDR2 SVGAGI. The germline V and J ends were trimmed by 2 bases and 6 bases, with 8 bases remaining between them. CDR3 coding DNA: TGTGCCAGCAGTTACGGTGGACCCGAGCAGTACTTC. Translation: CASSYGGPEQYF.

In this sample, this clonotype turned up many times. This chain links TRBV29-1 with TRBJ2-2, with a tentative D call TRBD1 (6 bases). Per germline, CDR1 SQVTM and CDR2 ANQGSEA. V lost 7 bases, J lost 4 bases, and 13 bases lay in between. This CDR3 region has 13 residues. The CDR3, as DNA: TGCAGCGGCACAGGGATTTCCACCGGGGAGCTGTTTTTT. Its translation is CSGTGISTGELFF.

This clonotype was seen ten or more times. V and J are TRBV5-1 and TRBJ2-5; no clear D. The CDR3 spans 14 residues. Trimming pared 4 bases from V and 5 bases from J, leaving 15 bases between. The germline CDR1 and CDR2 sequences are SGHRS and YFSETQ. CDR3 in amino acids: CASSTSYRDETQYF. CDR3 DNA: TGCGCCAGCAGCACCTCATACAGAGATGAGACCCAGTACTTC.

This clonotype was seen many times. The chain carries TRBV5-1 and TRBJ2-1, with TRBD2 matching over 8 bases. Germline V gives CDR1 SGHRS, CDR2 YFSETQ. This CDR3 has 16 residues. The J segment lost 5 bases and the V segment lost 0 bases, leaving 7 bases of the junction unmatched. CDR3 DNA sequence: TGCGCCAGCAGCTTGGCCCAGGCGGGGGGACACAATGAGCAGTTCTTC. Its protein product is CASSLAQAGGHNEQFF.

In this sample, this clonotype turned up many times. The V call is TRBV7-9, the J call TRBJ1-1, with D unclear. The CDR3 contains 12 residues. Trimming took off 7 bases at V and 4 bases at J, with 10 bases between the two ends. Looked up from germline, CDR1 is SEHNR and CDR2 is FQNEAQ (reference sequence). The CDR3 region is CASTIVLTEAFF. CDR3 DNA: TGTGCCAGCACCATCGTACTCACTGAAGCTTTCTTT. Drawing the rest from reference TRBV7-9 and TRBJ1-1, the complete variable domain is DTGVSQNPRHKITKRGQNVTFRCDPISEHNRLYWYRQTLGQGPEFLTYFQNEAQLEKSRLLSDRFSAERPKGSFSTLEIQRTEQGDSAMYLCASTIVLTEAFFGQGTRLTVV.

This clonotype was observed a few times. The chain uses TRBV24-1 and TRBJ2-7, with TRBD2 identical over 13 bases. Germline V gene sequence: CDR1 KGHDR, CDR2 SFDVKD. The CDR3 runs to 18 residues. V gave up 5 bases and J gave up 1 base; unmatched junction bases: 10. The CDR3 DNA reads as TGTGCCACCAGTGTCGCGGGACTAGCGGGGATTAAATCCTACGAGCAGTACGTC. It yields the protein CATSVAGLAGIKSYEQYV.

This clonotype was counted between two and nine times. CDR3 region: CASSPGGSANEQFF. In DNA, the CDR3 is TGTGCCAGCAGCCCGGGAGGGTCGGCCAATGAGCAGTTCTTC. The V call is TRBV5-6, the J call TRBJ2-1; TRBD2 matches 8 bases. The ends lost 4 bases at V and 6 bases at J; junction bases unmatched: 6. Germline loops: CDR1 SGHDT, CDR2 YYEEEE. This CDR3 is 14 amino acids long.

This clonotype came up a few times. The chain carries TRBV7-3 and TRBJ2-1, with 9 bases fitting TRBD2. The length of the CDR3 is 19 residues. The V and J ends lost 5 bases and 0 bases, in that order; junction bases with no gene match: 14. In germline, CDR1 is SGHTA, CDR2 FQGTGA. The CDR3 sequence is CASSHPTAGGQSSYNEQFF. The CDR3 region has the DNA TGTGCCAGCAGCCACCCTACAGCGGGGGGACAGAGCTCCTACAATGAGCAGTTCTTC.

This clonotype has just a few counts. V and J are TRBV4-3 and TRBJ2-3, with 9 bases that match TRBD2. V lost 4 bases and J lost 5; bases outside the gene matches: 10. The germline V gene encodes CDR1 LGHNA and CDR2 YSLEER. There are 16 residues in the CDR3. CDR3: CASSPLSGGRIDTQYF. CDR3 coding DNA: TGCGCCAGCAGCCCCTTGAGCGGGGGGCGAATAGATACGCAGTATTTT.

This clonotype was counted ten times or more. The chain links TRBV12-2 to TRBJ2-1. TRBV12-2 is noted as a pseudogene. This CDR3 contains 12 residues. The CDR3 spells CASRLGMGEQFF. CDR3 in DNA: TGTGCAAGTCGCTTAGGGATGGGTGAGCAGTTCTTC.

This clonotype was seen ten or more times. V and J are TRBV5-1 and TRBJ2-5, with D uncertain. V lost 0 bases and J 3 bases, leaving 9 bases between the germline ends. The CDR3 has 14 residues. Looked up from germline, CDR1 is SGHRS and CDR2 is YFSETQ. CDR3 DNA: TGCGCCAGCAGCTTGGAGGGCCCCGAAGAGACCCAGTACTTC. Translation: CASSLEGPEETQYF.